This T cell receptor beta chain was recorded in a study of T cells in Graves' hyperthyroidism and ophthalmopathy. Pregnant or lactating patients were excluded, as were those with uncontrolled infection or other autoimmune disease. This clonotype appeared many times. Trimming took off 6 bases at V and 1 base at J, with 13 bases between the two ends. Germline loops: CDR1 MDHEN, CDR2 SYDVKM. The CDR3 is 15 residues long. What was amplified from RNA transcripts were TCR beta CDR3 regions. A first-round RT-PCR of the TCR CDR3 used the HTBI primer set. TCRdb reprocessed the multiplex PCR reads via MiXCR and lists one record per CDR3 protein. The sample includes around 400,000 distinct CDR3 sequences, 15% to 17% seen only once; the top ten take 28%.

The chain employs TRBV28 and TRBJ1-5; a possible D gene is TRBD1 (5 bases). Sequenced: blood. The TCR comes from a woman aged 18-29 years with Graves' hyperthyroidism that later progressed to Graves' ophthalmopathy. The CDR3, as DNA: TGTGCCAGCAGCCGGGGGGGTTGGAGCAATCAGCCCCAGCATTTT. Protein: CASSRGGWSNQPQHF.